These 10 T cell receptor beta chains share one sample of origin, sequenced in a study of cytomegalovirus exposure and HLA in healthy donors. Primers included in the PCR were 60 Vbeta and 13 Jbeta primers. Data came from immunoSEQ multiplex PCR; TCRdb stores just in-frame clones and leaves some out. Of about 59,000 clones in the sample, 80% were seen once. Sequencing was carried out using PBMCs. These receptor sequences come from a woman aged 40 to 55 in good health and CMV-seronegative.

The chain is built from TRBV18 and TRBJ2-7; 9 nucleotides line up with TRBD1. V lost 5 bases, J lost 5 bases, and 7 bases stayed unmatched. The length of the CDR3 is 14 residues. Germline CDR1 is KGHSH and CDR2 is LQKENI. The CDR3 is CASSTRQGDNEQYF. The CDR3 bases are TGTGCCAGCTCAACCCGACAGGGGGACAACGAGCAGTACTTC.

A single count supports this clone. The chain couples TRBV7-3 to TRBJ2-1; maybe TRBD2 (6 bases). The CDR3 sequence is 14 residues long. Germline V gives CDR1 SGHTA, CDR2 FQGTGA. Trimming stripped 1 base from V and 10 bases from J, with 14 bases between. The CDR3 DNA reads as TGTGCCAGCAGCTTAATAGCGGAGACCGAGGAGCAGTTCTTC. Translation: CASSLIAETEEQFF.

CDR3 coding DNA: TGTGCCAGCAGCCCCATGGGAGCGGGGTACACAGATACGCAGTATTTT. Translated: CASSPMGAGYTDTQYF. This chain uses TRBV14 with TRBJ2-3, with TRBD2 identical over 7 bases. V gave up 4 bases and J gave up 2 bases; unmatched junction bases: 9. CDR3 size: 16 residues. CDR1 SGHDN and CDR2 FVKESK come from the germline V gene.

As regards this clone: One end of the junction varies from germline; a read error may be responsible. The V gene is TRBV6-1, the J gene TRBJ2-7; 9 nucleotides line up with TRBD1. Per germline, CDR1 MNHNS and CDR2 SASEGT. There are 15 residues in the CDR3. CDR3 region: CASREATGGSRRQYF. The CDR3 DNA follows: TGTGCCAGCAGAGAAGCGACAGGGGGAAGTAGGAGGCAGTACTTC.

J is TRBJ1-1 and V is TRBV20-1; D gene ambiguous. Trimming cost V 5 bases and J 6 bases, with 10 bases left between them. This CDR3 has 11 amino acids. Per the germline V gene, CDR1 is DFQATT and CDR2 is SNEGSKA (reference sequence). CDR3 coding DNA: TGCAGTGCTCCCAACTTAGCTGAAGCTTTCTTT. Its protein is CSAPNLAEAFF.

This clone was picked up a small number of times. The CDR3, as DNA: TGTGCCAGCAGTTGGGTGGAGGACACTGAAGCTTTCTTT. This translates into CASSWVEDTEAFF. The chain combines TRBV28 with TRBJ1-1; the D is unclear. Trimming pared 4 bases from V and 3 bases from J, leaving 9 bases between. CDR1 is MDHEN and CDR2 is SYDVKM in the germline V gene. This CDR3 region has 13 residues.

The chain carries TRBV5-8 and TRBJ2-1; TRBD1 is a possible D gene (5 bases). V shed 6 bases and J shed 2 bases, with 12 bases lying between them. The CDR3 extends over 14 amino acids. CDR1 and CDR2 from the germline V gene are SGHTS and YDEGEE. The CDR3 DNA sequence: TGTGCCAGCATCGGCACAGGAACCTACAATGAGCAGTTCTTC. Its translation is CASIGTGTYNEQFF.

The rearrangement joins TRBV29-1 to TRBJ2-3; 8 bases match TRBD2. The CDR3 extends over 15 amino acids. Per the germline V gene, CDR1 is SQVTM and CDR2 is ANQGSEA. J gave up 5 bases and V 7 bases, and 14 bases lay outside the gene matches. In nucleotides, the CDR3 is TGCAGCGCTGGGAATGCGGGAGGTTTGGGAGATACGCAGTATTTT. Its protein product is CSAGNAGGLGDTQYF.

Concerning this clone itself: Other nucleotide sequences from this sample produce the same CDR3. DNA of the CDR3: TGTGCCAGCAGTTACGGACAGGGCGGCAATCAGCCCCAGCATTTT. Translation gives CASSYGQGGNQPQHF. This sequence joins TRBV6-5 and TRBJ1-5; 8 bases map to TRBD1. The CDR3 runs to 15 residues. Germline CDR1 MNHEY, CDR2 SVGAGI. J gave up 2 bases and V 2 bases, and 2 bases lay outside the gene matches.

This clone was observed a single time. This chain joins TRBV7-9 and TRBJ2-5; D is perhaps TRBD1 (5 bases). The germline V gene has CDR1 SEHNR and CDR2 FQNEAQ (reference sequence). The V gene lost 6 bases and the J gene lost 5 bases, with 16 bases spanning the gap. The CDR3 covers 14 residues. Here the CDR3 reads CASSLLSGLETQYF. The CDR3 region has the DNA TGTGCCAGCAGTTTATTGTCAGGGTTGGAGACCCAGTACTTC.